A single T cell receptor (beta chain) is shown here with its context. What it binds is not known. All TRB cDNA libraries came from 5' RACE performed with UMI labels. From its re-call of the 5' RACE reads, TCRdb lists each CDR3 protein once, without DNA. The sample totals around 81,000 distinct CDR3 sequences. This record comes from a study of CXCR3-negative and CXCR3-positive naive CD8 T cells. Study-wide results and limits: Naive cells positive for CXCR3 carried more hydrophobic TRB CDR3s than CXCR3-negative ones. The TRBV-TRBJ usage of naive CXCR3-negative and CXCR3-positive cells was similar, but that of memory cells differed. Naive subsets expressed similar surface CD5; TRB CDR3 features served to infer TCR strength.

Germline V gene lookup returns CDR1 PRHDT and CDR2 FYEKMQ (reference sequence). The CDR3 loop spans 14 amino acids. The chain has TRBV13 and TRBJ2-5. Material for sequencing was naive CXCR3- CD8+ T cells from blood. The sample's subset: CD45RO-CCR7+CD27+CD95- naive CD8+ T cells lacking CXCR3 (TNR3-). The origin of this receptor is a human donor in good health. Some clones in this sample may be carry-over from other donors' samples. CDR3 in amino acids: CASSLSGWEETQYF.